The next 7 T cell receptor beta chains were all read from a single sample in a study of cytomegalovirus exposure and HLA in healthy donors. Use of 60 Vbeta and 13 Jbeta primers characterized the PCR. The repertoire was sequenced with immunoSEQ multiplex PCR; TCRdb's copy has only in-frame clones and lacks some. Counted here are more than 140,000 clones, about three quarters occurring once; the ten biggest clones make up under 2%. Sequencing was carried out using PBMCs. These receptors were obtained from a female donor in good health and CMV-seronegative.

This sequence joins TRBV19 and TRBJ2-7, with D tentatively TRBD2 (7 bases). The CDR3 is 13 residues long. Trimming took 2 bases from V and 6 from J, leaving 11 bases between them. Germline lookup yields CDR1 LNHDA and CDR2 SQIVND (reference sequence). This CDR3 reads CASSIRGAGEQYF. For the CDR3, the DNA is TGTGCCAGTAGTATACGGGGGGCGGGCGAGCAGTACTTC.

The chain combines TRBV18 with TRBJ1-1; 12 bases match TRBD1. Per the germline V gene, CDR1 is KGHSH and CDR2 is LQKENI. This CDR3 is 18 amino acids long. With V trimmed by 3 bases and J by 4 bases, 12 bases remained unmatched. CDR3 sequence: CASSPNPGTGGLGTEAFF. The DNA for the CDR3 is TGTGCCAGCTCACCGAACCCTGGGACAGGGGGCTTGGGCACTGAAGCTTTCTTT.

The CDR3: CASSRQSVTAEQYF. As DNA, the CDR3 is TGTGCCAGCAGCCGACAGTCTGTAACGGCCGAGCAGTACTTC. This chain uses TRBV7-8 with TRBJ2-7, with D maybe TRBD1 (5 bases). V was pared by 5 bases and J by 6 bases, with 17 bases between. The germline V gene encodes CDR1 SGHVS and CDR2 FQNEAQ. The CDR3 runs 14 residues.

The sample holds a few counts of this clone. The rearrangement uses TRBV11-2 and TRBJ2-7; tentatively, D is TRBD2 (6 bases). From germline, CDR1 is SGHAT and CDR2 FQNNGV. The CDR3 contains 16 residues. Between the trimmed V and J ends, which lost 6 bases and 3 bases, there was a span of 21 bases. In nucleotides, the CDR3 is TGTGCCAGCAGTCCGGGCTGGACACAGACTAGCTACGAGCAGTACTTC. Its protein is CASSPGWTQTSYEQYF.

This chain uses TRBV5-6 with TRBJ2-7; tentatively, D is TRBD2 (5 bases). Trimming stripped 2 bases from V and 0 bases from J, with 12 bases between. CDR3 length: 15 residues. CDR1 is SGHDT and CDR2 is YYEEEE in the germline V gene. As DNA, the CDR3 is TGTGCCAGCAGCTTTCTCAGCGGATCCTCCTACGAGCAGTACTTC. Translation gives CASSFLSGSSYEQYF. Together with reference TRBV5-6 and TRBJ2-7, the CDR3 gives the full variable domain: DAGVTQSPTHLIKTRGQQVTLRCSPKSGHDTVSWYQQALGQGPQFIFQYYEEEERQRGNFPDRFSGHQFPNYSSELNVNALLLGDSALYLCASSFLSGSSYEQYFGPGTRLTVT.

This clone was observed once. The rearrangement links TRBV9 to TRBJ1-6, with 9 bases aligning to TRBD1. CDR3 length equals 18 residues. J gave up 5 bases and V 3 bases, and 12 bases lay outside the gene matches. Germline CDR1 reads SGDLS; CDR2 reads YYNGEE. The CDR3, as DNA: TGTGCCAGCAGCGCCCGACCCACAGGGGGCCTAAATAATTCACCCCTCCACTTT. Encoded protein: CASSARPTGGLNNSPLHF.

The chain employs TRBV11-2 and TRBJ2-7; D might be TRBD1 (6 bases). Trimming cost V 5 bases and J 2 bases, with 22 bases left between them. CDR3 length: 17 amino acids. The V gene's germline CDR1 is SGHAT and CDR2 FQNNGV. CDR3 residues: CASSTAISTGTPYEQYF. In nucleotides, the CDR3 is TGTGCCAGCAGCACCGCCATCTCGACAGGCACTCCCTACGAGCAGTACTTC.